The clone carrying this T cell receptor (beta chain) was detected only a few times. The data are from a study of blood T cell repertoires in COVID-19. As for the study in general: Specimens from acute and convalescent COVID-19 originated in the United States, Italy and Spain. In each case, the material was cDNA or gDNA derived from T cells, B-cell-depleted T cells, or PBMCs.

The CDR3 is 15 amino acids. CDR1 is SGHDT and CDR2 is YYEEEE in the germline V gene. Trimming removed 4 bases at V and 2 bases at J, with 15 bases between. Study processing details: Amplified reference gene primers provided the basis for estimating nucleated cell counts. Sequencing was performed with immunoSEQ multiplex PCR; in TCRdb, only in-frame clones are kept and a portion is missing. V, J and clone size are taken as reported in that table, and D and trimming were inferred from the DNA itself. The table lists under 300,000 clones, around 88% of them singletons, with about 2.5% in the top ten. Participants, about 18 to 100 years old, spanned under 30 US areas.

The sequenced sample was PBMCs or T cells enriched from blood (not recorded which). This chain uses TRBV5-6 with TRBJ1-2, with D unclear. This clonotype was obtained from a woman aged 40-49 years with acute COVID-19. CDR3 DNA sequence: TGTGCCAGCAGCGCCGGGAACCATGGGAACTATGGCTACACCTTC. Translated, it gives CASSAGNHGNYGYTF.